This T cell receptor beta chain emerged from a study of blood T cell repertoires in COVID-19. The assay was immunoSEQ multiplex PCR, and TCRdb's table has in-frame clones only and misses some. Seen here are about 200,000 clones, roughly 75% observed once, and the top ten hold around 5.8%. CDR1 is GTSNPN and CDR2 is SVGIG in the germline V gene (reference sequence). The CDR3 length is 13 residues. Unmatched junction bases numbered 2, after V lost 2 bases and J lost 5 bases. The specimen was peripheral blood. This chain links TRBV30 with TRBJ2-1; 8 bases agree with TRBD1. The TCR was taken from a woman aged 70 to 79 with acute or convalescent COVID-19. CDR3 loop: CAWSRGQDNEQFF. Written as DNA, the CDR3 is TGTGCCTGGAGTCGGGGACAGGACAATGAGCAGTTCTTC. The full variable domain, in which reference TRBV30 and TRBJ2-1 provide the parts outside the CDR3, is SQTIHQWPATLVQPVGSPLSLECTVEGTSNPNLYWYRQAAGRGLQLLFYSVGIGQISSEVPQNLSASRPQDRQFILSSKKLLLSDSGFYLCAWSRGQDNEQFFGPGTRLTVL.